What follows is one TCR beta chain and its context. Its specificity is unknown. These data belong to a study of blood T cells in healthy people across ages. Study-level points and caveats: While age rose, TCR beta diversity per million T cells dropped in a roughly linear way.

The CDR3 length is 16 residues. Germline CDR1 KGHSH, CDR2 LQKENI. The V end was cut by 1 base, the J end by 3 bases, with 16 bases between. With a J-beta primer mix and a sample-barcoded 5' primer, a second PCR ran roughly 6 to 11 cycles. MiXCR was run by TCRdb on the 5' RACE reads, yielding one entry per CDR3 protein. Here the sample spans fewer than 900,000 distinct CDR3 sequences, roughly 35% being singletons. This clonotype originated in a man between 18 and 35 years old in good health. The sequencing input was blood. This chain joins TRBV18 and TRBJ2-7, with D possibly being TRBD1 (6 bases). In DNA, the CDR3 is TGTGCCAGCTCACCACATCGCCAGGGGCCGTTCTACGAGCAGTACTTC. It encodes CASSPHRQGPFYEQYF.